A single sample is the source of the 23 T cell receptor beta chains below, sequenced in a study of OX40 agonist ivuxolimab in advanced cancers. Profiled with immunoSEQ multiplex PCR; TCRdb holds only in-frame clones, not every one. The profile shows 80,000 to 100,000 clones, roughly 93% of them singletons. This sample comprised CD4+ or CD8+ T cells sorted from blood, obtained in a trial of the OX40 agonist ivuxolimab. These receptors were collected from an adult with an advanced solid tumor such as melanoma, head and neck, liver or kidney cancer.

This rearrangement joins TRBV28 to TRBJ2-2; no firm D call. Germline CDR1 reads MDHEN; CDR2 reads SYDVKM. The length of the CDR3 is 16 residues. The V and J ends lost 2 bases and 0 bases respectively, with 10 bases between them. The CDR3 nucleotides are TGTGCCAGCAGTTTAATCGGCGGAACGAACACCGGGGAGCTGTTTTTT. Translated: CASSLIGGTNTGELFF. The variable domain in full, completed from reference TRBV28 and TRBJ2-2, reads DVKVTQSSRYLVKRTGEKVFLECVQDMDHENMFWYRQDPGLGLRLIYFSYDVKMKEKGDIPEGYSVSREKKERFSLILESASTNQTSMYLCASSLIGGTNTGELFFGEGSRLTVL.

In this sample, this clone turned up once. The chain is built from TRBV30 and TRBJ1-2; 7 nucleotides agree with TRBD1. The CDR3 has 12 residues. Germline trimming cut 3 bases from V and 6 bases from J; bases unmatched to any gene: 4. In germline, CDR1 is GTSNPN, CDR2 SVGIG (reference sequence). The CDR3 coding sequence is TGTGCCTGGAGAACAGGGGCGGATGGCTACACCTTC. Residues: CAWRTGADGYTF.

This rearrangement joins TRBV5-1 to TRBJ1-5; D remains unclear. Germline CDR1 reads SGHRS; CDR2 reads YFSETQ. V dropped 0 bases and J dropped 5 bases, with 9 bases sitting between them. This CDR3 spans 14 amino acids. The CDR3 DNA reads TGCGCCAGCAGCTTGGACGGGTACGATCAGCCCCAGCATTTT. This gives the protein CASSLDGYDQPQHF.

The rearrangement links TRBV15 to TRBJ1-2; D gene ambiguous. The CDR3 runs to 15 residues. Germline V CDR1 and CDR2: LNHNV, YYDKDF (reference sequence). V lost 1 base and J 3 bases, leaving 12 bases between the germline ends. CDR3 amino acids: CATSRVGSYDYGYTF. The CDR3, as DNA: TGTGCCACCAGCAGAGTTGGGTCTTACGACTATGGCTACACCTTC.

For the CDR3, the DNA is TGTGCCAGCAGCGGGAGACAGGGCAACTCTGGAAACACCATATATTTT. Translating gives CASSGRQGNSGNTIYF. The chain has TRBV9 and TRBJ1-3; TRBD1 matches 7 bases. CDR1 is SGDLS and CDR2 is YYNGEE in the germline V gene. V dropped 3 bases and J dropped 0; count of bases not matched to a gene: 6. The CDR3 consists of 16 residues.

This chain uses TRBV7-2 with TRBJ2-7, with 7 nucleotides matching TRBD2. J was trimmed by 4 bases and V by 2 bases; bases with no gene match: 8. CDR1 and CDR2 (germline): SGHTA, FQGNSA. This CDR3 spans 15 amino acids. The CDR3 DNA reads TGTGCCAGCAGCTTAATGGGACTAAATACTTACGAGCAGTACTTC. It translates to CASSLMGLNTYEQYF.

This chain joins TRBV28 and TRBJ1-5; 8 bases match TRBD1. With 7 bases clipped from V and 1 base from J, the junction kept 6 bases outside the gene matches. Germline V gene sequence: CDR1 MDHEN, CDR2 SYDVKM. The CDR3 has 15 amino acids. This CDR3 is CASKGTGRSNQPQHF. The DNA of the CDR3 is TGTGCCAGCAAAGGGACAGGTAGGAGCAATCAGCCCCAGCATTTT.

This chain's CDR3 is CASSGTLLAGTYNEQFF. CDR3 nucleotides: TGTGCCAGCAGCGGAACGCTTCTAGCGGGGACCTACAATGAGCAGTTCTTC. This rearrangement joins TRBV5-6 to TRBJ2-1; 9 nucleotides match TRBD2. The germline CDR1 and CDR2 sequences are SGHDT and YYEEEE. This CDR3 is 17 amino acids long. Trimming cost V 4 bases and J 2 bases; bases outside gene matches: 10.

The CDR3 DNA follows: TGCGCCAGCAGCCAAGATGAGCGTCAGCCCCAGCATTTT. Translated: CASSQDERQPQHF. The rearrangement joins TRBV4-3 to TRBJ1-5, with D uncertain. This CDR3 has 13 amino acids. Germline CDR1 and CDR2: LGHNA and YSLEER. Trimming removed 0 bases at V and 6 bases at J, with 6 bases between.

The genes are TRBV6-6 and TRBJ1-2, with 11 nucleotides matching TRBD1. After removal of 8 bases from V and 4 bases from J, the junction contained 9 bases not matched to a gene. The CDR3 sequence is 15 residues long. Germline loops: CDR1 MNHNY, CDR2 SVGAGI (reference sequence). As DNA, the CDR3 is TGTGCCAGCGGGGACAGGGGGATGAACTCCTATGGCTACACCTTC. It translates to CASGDRGMNSYGYTF.

V and J are TRBV29-1 and TRBJ2-4, with unresolved D. The germline CDR1 and CDR2 sequences are SQVTM and ANQGSEA. V lost 4 bases and J 3 bases, leaving 4 bases between the germline ends. The CDR3 consists of 11 residues. This chain's CDR3 is CSVGFKNIQYF. The DNA for the CDR3 is TGCAGCGTTGGGTTCAAAAACATTCAGTACTTC.

V and J are TRBV19 and TRBJ1-2; D remains unclear. Germline loops: CDR1 LNHDA, CDR2 SQIVND (reference sequence). There are 16 residues in the CDR3. V was trimmed by 1 base and J by 3 bases, leaving 15 bases between them. The CDR3 spells CASSIAGGKGHYGYTF. DNA of the CDR3: TGTGCCAGTAGTATAGCGGGAGGGAAGGGCCACTATGGCTACACCTTC.

The rearrangement uses TRBV19 and TRBJ2-3; D not resolved. The V end was cut by 10 bases, the J end by 4 bases, with 12 bases between. The CDR3 is 12 amino acids. The germline V gene encodes CDR1 LNHDA and CDR2 SQIVND (reference sequence). CDR3 region: CATRKRSDTQYF. The CDR3 coding sequence is TGTGCCACTCGTAAACGGTCAGATACGCAGTATTTT.

This clone has only one observation. The V gene is TRBV2, the J gene TRBJ2-5, with a tentative D call TRBD2 (7 bases). The CDR3 is 15 residues long. Trimming left V 8 bases short and J 4 bases short, with 20 bases between. Germline lookup yields CDR1 SNHLY and CDR2 FYNNEI. CDR3: CASHHGGGGGETQYF. CDR3 DNA: TGTGCCAGCCACCACGGCGGGGGCGGAGGAGAGACCCAGTACTTC.

This rearrangement joins TRBV7-9 to TRBJ1-3; D possibly corresponds to TRBD1 (6 bases). Trimming took 4 bases from V and 0 from J, leaving 16 bases between them. The CDR3 consists of 17 residues. The germline gives CDR1 SEHNR, CDR2 FQNEAQ (reference sequence). The CDR3 DNA sequence: TGTGCCAGCAGCTCGACCCCAGGGGACCCCTCTGGAAACACCATATATTTT. It encodes CASSSTPGDPSGNTIYF.

This clone was counted a single time. J is TRBJ2-1 and V is TRBV7-9; D gene uncertain. The germline V gene has CDR1 SEHNR and CDR2 FQNEAQ (reference sequence). The CDR3 length is 17 residues. Trimming took off 5 bases at V and 2 bases at J, with 19 bases between the two ends. For the CDR3, the DNA is TGTGCCAGCAGCAAATGGACGGCGATACCAACCTACAATGAGCAGTTCTTC. It codes for CASSKWTAIPTYNEQFF.

This chain uses TRBV15 with TRBJ1-4; 7 bases agree with TRBD1. Germline V gene sequence: CDR1 LNHNV, CDR2 YYDKDF (reference sequence). Unmatched junction bases numbered 3, after V lost 1 base and J lost 4 bases. The CDR3 is 15 amino acids. CDR3 sequence: CATSRARDSNEKLFF. The CDR3 DNA follows: TGTGCCACCAGCAGAGCGAGGGACAGTAATGAAAAACTGTTTTTT.

This chain joins TRBV28 and TRBJ2-7; D uncertain. CDR1 and CDR2 (germline): MDHEN, SYDVKM. The ends were cut back, 6 bases at V and 2 bases at J, with 14 bases in the middle. CDR3 length equals 14 residues. The CDR3 loop reads CASRSGQMAYEQYF. The CDR3 DNA sequence: TGTGCCAGCAGATCGGGCCAGATGGCCTACGAGCAGTACTTC.

This clone was seen more than once but under ten times. The chain links TRBV15 to TRBJ2-4, with TRBD1 matching 7 bases. Germline assignment: CDR1 LNHNV and CDR2 YYDKDF (reference sequence). The CDR3 is made up of 15 amino acids. Unmatched junction bases numbered 11, after V lost 1 base and J lost 11 bases. CDR3 nucleotides: TGTGCCACCAGCAGAGTGACCCGGGACAGCATGTTTCAGTACTTC. It encodes CATSRVTRDSMFQYF.

DNA for the CDR3: TGTGCCTGGACCACAGGGAATCAGCCCCAGCATTTT. Protein: CAWTTGNQPQHF. The chain uses TRBV30 and TRBJ1-5, with a weak D call TRBD1 (6 bases). CDR1 GTSNPN and CDR2 SVGIG come from the germline V gene (reference sequence). V lost 4 bases and J lost 4, with 8 bases in between. CDR3 length: 12 amino acids.

This sequence joins TRBV5-6 and TRBJ1-2, with 8 positions matching TRBD1. The germline gives CDR1 SGHDT, CDR2 YYEEEE. The V segment lost 0 bases and the J segment 7 bases; nucleotides outside the gene matches: 5. The CDR3 has 14 amino acids. The CDR3 nucleotides read TGTGCCAGCAGCTTGGTAACAGGGGGGCCTGGCTACACCTTC. Its translation: CASSLVTGGPGYTF.

V gene TRBV15 combines with J gene TRBJ1-2; perhaps TRBD1 as D (6 bases). The CDR3 length is 13 residues. From germline, CDR1 is LNHNV and CDR2 YYDKDF (reference sequence). Trimming shortened V by 3 bases and J by 8 bases, and 13 bases separated the two germline ends. The CDR3 DNA follows: TGTGCCACCAGCAGCCTTGACAGGCTCGGCTACACCTTC. This gives the protein CATSSLDRLGYTF.

This rearrangement joins TRBV4-2 to TRBJ1-2, with TRBD1 matching over 12 bases. Germline-derived CDR1 and CDR2 are LGHNA and YNFKEQ. CDR3 length equals 17 residues. Unmatched junction bases numbered 8, after V lost 4 bases and J lost 2 bases. The CDR3 region is CASSRGSGQGANYGYTF. The CDR3 nucleotides are TGTGCCAGCAGCCGAGGGTCGGGACAGGGGGCAAACTATGGCTACACCTTC.